A single sample is the source of the 25 T cell receptor beta chains below, sequenced in a study of blood T cell repertoires in COVID-19. Some clones are missing from TCRdb's copy, which holds only in-frame ones; the method was immunoSEQ multiplex PCR. The sample consists of roughly 170,000 clones, about 86% of them appearing once. The sequenced sample consisted of PBMCs or T cells enriched from blood (not recorded which). The receptors originated from a woman aged 45 to 65 in a cohort exposed to, infected with or recovered from COVID-19 (not recorded which).

V gene TRBV13 combines with J gene TRBJ1-1, with D possibly matching TRBD1 (6 bases). Trimming left V 3 bases short and J 7 bases short, with 24 bases between. This CDR3 region has 17 residues. CDR1 and CDR2 (germline): PRHDT, FYEKMQ (reference sequence). CDR3 sequence: CASSFSASFGQGIEAFF. The CDR3 coding sequence is TGTGCCAGCAGCTTTTCGGCTTCGTTCGGGCAGGGGATTGAAGCTTTCTTT. Based on the CDR3 plus reference TRBV13 and TRBJ1-1, the full variable domain is AAGVIQSPRHLIKEKRETATLKCYPIPRHDTVYWYQQGPGQDPQFLISFYEKMQSDKGSIPDRFSAQQFSDYHSELNMSSLELGDSALYFCASSFSASFGQGIEAFFGQGTRLTVV.

The V call is TRBV19, the J call TRBJ1-5; TRBD1 agrees at 8 bases. V lost 3 bases, J lost 9 bases, and 22 bases stayed unmatched. Germline CDR1 is LNHDA and CDR2 is SQIVND (reference sequence). The CDR3 is made up of 19 amino acids. CDR3 nucleotides: TGTGCCAGTAGTATCAAATCCTCGGACAGGGCCCTCATTCCTTGGCCCCAGCATTTT. This codes for CASSIKSSDRALIPWPQHF. The whole variable domain, filled in from reference TRBV19 and TRBJ1-5, reads DGGITQSPKYLFRKEGQNVTLSCEQNLNHDAMYWYRQDPGQGLRLIYYSQIVNDFQKGDIAEGYSVSREKKESFPLTVTSAQKNPTAFYLCASSIKSSDRALIPWPQHFGDGTRLSIL.

The rearrangement joins TRBV5-1 to TRBJ1-2, with TRBD1 as a possible D gene (5 bases). The V and J ends lost 0 bases and 8 bases respectively, with 20 bases between them. The germline CDR1 and CDR2 sequences are SGHRS and YFSETQ. The CDR3 is made up of 16 amino acids. CDR3 in DNA: TGCGCCAGCAGCTTGGGACAGTCGGTAGCCCTTAACGGCTACACCTTC. Translation: CASSLGQSVALNGYTF.

This chain joins TRBV5-1 and TRBJ2-2, with 12 bases identical to TRBD1. The ends lost 0 bases at V and 5 bases at J; junction bases unmatched: 2. This CDR3 comprises 16 residues. Germline loops: CDR1 SGHRS, CDR2 YFSETQ. The CDR3 reads CASSLGDRGQTGELFF. CDR3 nucleotides: TGCGCCAGCAGCTTGGGGGACAGGGGGCAAACCGGGGAGCTGTTTTTT.

This chain joins TRBV11-2 and TRBJ1-6; the match to TRBD1 covers 8 bases. CDR3 length: 15 amino acids. Germline-derived CDR1 and CDR2 are SGHAT and FQNNGV. V lost 1 base and J lost 10; bases outside the gene matches: 6. The CDR3 region has the DNA TGTGCCAGCAGCTTAGCGACAGGGGTTTACTCACCCCTCCACTTT. It translates to CASSLATGVYSPLHF.

The chain combines TRBV10-3 with TRBJ2-2; 8 bases line up with TRBD2. The CDR3 runs to 17 residues. CDR1 ENHRY and CDR2 SYGVKD come from the germline V gene. Unmatched junction bases numbered 11, after V lost 2 bases and J lost 6 bases. The CDR3 loop reads CAISETGGGGRAGELFF. CDR3 DNA sequence: TGTGCCATCAGTGAGACTGGAGGCGGGGGGAGGGCCGGGGAGCTGTTTTTT.

The chain combines TRBV9 with TRBJ2-7; D uncertain. The CDR3 consists of 17 residues. Germline V lookup: CDR1 SGDLS, CDR2 YYNGEE. Trimming left V 0 bases short and J 0 bases short, with 16 bases between. CDR3 nucleotide sequence: TGTGCCAGCAGCGTAGGACTGAGTGATGGTCCCTCCTACGAGCAGTACTTC. Encoded protein: CASSVGLSDGPSYEQYF. The whole variable domain, filled in from reference TRBV9 and TRBJ2-7, reads DSGVTQTPKHLITATGQRVTLRCSPRSGDLSVYWYQQSLDQGLQFLIQYYNGEERAKGNILERFSAQQFPDLHSELNLSSLELGDSALYFCASSVGLSDGPSYEQYFGPGTRLTVT.

This clone has a single count. The chain carries TRBV18 and TRBJ2-1; 10 bases align to TRBD1. Per the germline V gene, CDR1 is KGHSH and CDR2 is LQKENI. The CDR3 contains 16 residues. The ends lost 8 bases at V and 1 base at J; junction bases unmatched: 8. The CDR3 is CASTGQGRESYNEQFF. CDR3 DNA sequence: TGTGCCAGCACGGGACAGGGGCGAGAATCCTACAATGAGCAGTTCTTC.

V usage is TRBV7-3 and J usage is TRBJ2-5, with a possible D match to TRBD2 (6 bases). This CDR3 has 15 amino acids. Germline loops: CDR1 SGHTA, CDR2 FQGTGA. Between the trimmed V and J ends, which lost 5 bases and 1 base, there was a span of 14 bases. For the CDR3, the DNA is TGTGCCAGCAGCCCGGGCGGGGCGCCCCAAGAGACCCAGTACTTC. It codes for CASSPGGAPQETQYF.

V usage is TRBV20-1 and J usage is TRBJ1-1; no clear D. Germline CDR1 and CDR2: DFQATT and SNEGSKA (reference sequence). The CDR3 sequence is 11 residues long. Trimming removed 3 bases from V and 8 bases from J, with 10 bases in between. The CDR3 here is CSASLGREAFF. CDR3 nucleotide sequence: TGCAGTGCTAGTCTGGGCAGGGAAGCTTTCTTT.

This CDR3 reads CASRGTGTYEQYF. The CDR3 DNA reads as TGTGCCAGCAGGGGAACAGGGACCTACGAGCAGTACTTC. The chain recombines TRBV28 with TRBJ2-7, with D tentatively TRBD1 (6 bases). Trimming pared 6 bases from V and 2 bases from J, leaving 11 bases between. This CDR3 spans 13 amino acids. Germline V lookup: CDR1 MDHEN, CDR2 SYDVKM.

This clone appeared a single time. This rearrangement joins TRBV27 to TRBJ2-7; a weak D match, TRBD1 (7 bases). Looked up from germline, CDR1 is MNHEY and CDR2 is SMNVEV (reference sequence). The CDR3 is 14 amino acids. V shed 8 bases and J shed 2 bases, with 16 bases lying between them. CDR3 sequence reads: CASSQGGSAYEQYF. In DNA form, the CDR3 reads TGTGCCAGCTCCCAGGGGGGTAGCGCCTACGAGCAGTACTTC.

This clone was seen more than once but under ten times. The rearrangement uses TRBV5-1 and TRBJ1-1; 9 nucleotides match TRBD1. V shed 3 bases, J shed 2 bases, and the junction held 8 bases outside the gene matches. The CDR3 has 16 residues. Germline V gives CDR1 SGHRS, CDR2 YFSETQ. The CDR3 spells CASSYGGTGKNTEAFF. Written as DNA, the CDR3 is TGCGCCAGCAGCTACGGCGGGACAGGGAAAAACACTGAAGCTTTCTTT.

V usage is TRBV7-9 and J usage is TRBJ2-3; a weak D match, TRBD2 (7 bases). Germline loops: CDR1 SEHNR, CDR2 FQNEAQ (reference sequence). V dropped 5 bases and J dropped 5 bases, with 20 bases sitting between them. The CDR3 runs to 16 residues. The DNA of the CDR3 is TGTGCCAGCAGCCTTCTGGGAGGGGGTTTTATAGATACGCAGTATTTT. The encoded protein is CASSLLGGGFIDTQYF.

V gene TRBV6-5 combines with J gene TRBJ1-3; 10 bases fit TRBD1. The CDR3 extends over 13 amino acids. V was pared by 6 bases and J by 8 bases, with 4 bases of the junction left unmatched. Germline lookup yields CDR1 MNHEY and CDR2 SVGAGI. CDR3 region: CASSRGQGDTIYF. In DNA, the CDR3 is TGTGCCAGCAGCAGAGGACAGGGGGACACCATATATTTT.

The gene calls are TRBV5-6 and TRBJ1-5, with D perhaps matching TRBD1 (5 bases). CDR3 size: 15 residues. V was shortened by 2 bases and J by 6 bases, with 15 bases between the two germline ends. Germline V gene lookup returns CDR1 SGHDT and CDR2 YYEEEE. CDR3: CASSLAGTGGQPQHF. Here the CDR3 DNA reads TGTGCCAGCAGCTTAGCAGGGACGGGGGGTCAGCCCCAGCATTTT.

The chain combines TRBV4-2 with TRBJ2-3; no definite D call. The CDR3 sequence is 13 residues long. Germline CDR1 reads LGHNA; CDR2 reads YNFKEQ. Trimming pared 4 bases from V and 4 bases from J, leaving 9 bases between. CDR3 DNA sequence: TGTGCCAGCAGCCCCAGAACCTCAGATACGCAGTATTTT. This codes for CASSPRTSDTQYF.

The V gene is TRBV5-6, the J gene TRBJ2-3; TRBD2 is a possible D gene (6 bases). The V gene's germline CDR1 is SGHDT and CDR2 YYEEEE. The CDR3 length is 16 residues. Trimming took off 4 bases at V and 8 bases at J, with 23 bases between the two ends. CDR3 sequence: CASSLPPGLSLGTQYF. DNA for the CDR3: TGTGCCAGCAGCCTCCCCCCGGGACTCTCTCTAGGTACGCAGTATTTT.

There are a few counts of this clone. The chain has TRBV19 and TRBJ1-5; the match to TRBD1 covers 12 bases. The CDR3 totals 13 residues. Germline trimming cut 8 bases from V and 11 bases from J; bases unmatched to any gene: 7. The germline V gene encodes CDR1 LNHDA and CDR2 SQIVND (reference sequence). CDR3 DNA sequence: TGTGCCAGTTGGGACAGGGGGCGCTTCTCCCAGCATTTT. Protein product: CASWDRGRFSQHF.

This clone was found a few times. This chain joins TRBV15 and TRBJ1-2, with a possible D match to TRBD1 (6 bases). The germline V gene has CDR1 LNHNV and CDR2 YYDKDF (reference sequence). The CDR3 is 15 residues long. V was clipped by 1 base and J by 8 bases, with 17 bases between them. CDR3 sequence reads: CATSRGVGQGSGYTF. CDR3 nucleotides: TGTGCCACCAGCAGAGGGGTAGGGCAGGGGAGCGGCTACACCTTC.

The chain links TRBV7-9 to TRBJ1-3, with TRBD1 as a possible D gene (5 bases). The germline V gene encodes CDR1 SEHNR and CDR2 FQNEAQ (reference sequence). V lost 1 base, J lost 0 bases, and 7 bases lay in between. This CDR3 has 15 residues. The CDR3 loop reads CASSLGQSSGNTIYF. The DNA for the CDR3 is TGTGCCAGCAGCTTAGGACAGAGCTCTGGAAACACCATATATTTT. Based on the CDR3 plus reference TRBV7-9 and TRBJ1-3, the full variable domain is DTGVSQNPRHKITKRGQNVTFRCDPISEHNRLYWYRQTLGQGPEFLTYFQNEAQLEKSRLLSDRFSAERPKGSFSTLEIQRTEQGDSAMYLCASSLGQSSGNTIYFGEGSWLTVV.

The chain uses TRBV29-1 and TRBJ1-2; perhaps TRBD1 as D (6 bases). The germline gives CDR1 SQVTM, CDR2 ANQGSEA. This CDR3 has 12 residues. This CDR3 reads CSGRDTNYGYTF. The CDR3 nucleotides read TGCAGTGGGAGGGACACCAACTATGGCTACACCTTC.

The rearrangement joins TRBV12-3 or TRBV12-4 to TRBJ2-5, with 7 bases that match TRBD2. V was pared by 8 bases and J by 1 base, with 1 base of the junction left unmatched. The CDR3 sequence is 12 residues long. The CDR3 here is CASSSGQETQYF. The CDR3 coding sequence is TGTGCCAGCTCTAGCGGCCAAGAGACCCAGTACTTC.

J is TRBJ1-2 and V is TRBV9; possibly TRBD1 for D (5 bases). V dropped 4 bases and J dropped 2 bases, with 12 bases sitting between them. The CDR3 contains 14 residues. The germline gives CDR1 SGDLS, CDR2 YYNGEE. CDR3: CASSYPPGNYGYTF. DNA for the CDR3: TGTGCCAGCAGCTATCCCCCAGGGAACTATGGCTACACCTTC. The variable domain in full, completed from reference TRBV9 and TRBJ1-2, reads DSGVTQTPKHLITATGQRVTLRCSPRSGDLSVYWYQQSLDQGLQFLIQYYNGEERAKGNILERFSAQQFPDLHSELNLSSLELGDSALYFCASSYPPGNYGYTFGSGTRLTVV.

The chain carries TRBV25-1 and TRBJ2-5; 7 bases map to TRBD1. There are 14 residues in the CDR3. The trim removed 4 bases at V and 2 bases at J, leaving 4 bases unmatched. Looked up from germline, CDR1 is MGHDK and CDR2 is SYGVNS. The CDR3 spells CASSGYRGQETQYF. CDR3 DNA: TGTGCCAGCAGTGGGTACAGGGGACAAGAGACCCAGTACTTC.